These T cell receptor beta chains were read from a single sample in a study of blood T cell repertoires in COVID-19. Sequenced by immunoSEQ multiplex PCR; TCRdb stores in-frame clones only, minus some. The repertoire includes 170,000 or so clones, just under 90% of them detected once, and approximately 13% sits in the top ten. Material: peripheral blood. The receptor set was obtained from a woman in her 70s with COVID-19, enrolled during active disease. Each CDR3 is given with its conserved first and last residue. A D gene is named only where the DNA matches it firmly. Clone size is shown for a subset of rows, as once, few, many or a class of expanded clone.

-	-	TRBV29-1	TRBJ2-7	TGCAGCGTTGAGGAGGGTGCCTACGAGCAGTACTTC	CSVEEGAYEQYF
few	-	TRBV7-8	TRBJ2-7	TGTGCCAGCAGCCCTAGTGCGAGGCCCGGCTCCTACGAGCAGTACTTC	CASSPSARPGSYEQYF
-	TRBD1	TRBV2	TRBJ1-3	TGTGCCAGCATCAGGGGGCCTGGAAACACCATATATTTT	CASIRGPGNTIYF
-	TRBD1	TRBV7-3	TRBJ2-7	TGTGCCAGCAGCTTCGGACAGGGCTACGAGCAGTACTTC	CASSFGQGYEQYF
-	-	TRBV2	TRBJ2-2	TGTGCCAGCAGAGAACAGGATATCGGGGAGCTGTTTTTT	CASREQDIGELFF
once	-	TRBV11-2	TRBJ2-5	TGTGCCAGCAGCCAGGACAGAGAGACCCAGTACTTC	CASSQDRETQYF
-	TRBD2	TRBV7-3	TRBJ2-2	TGTGCCAGCAGCTTAACGAGCGGGAGGTACACCGGGGAGCTGTTTTTT	CASSLTSGRYTGELFF
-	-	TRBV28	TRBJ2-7	TGTGCCAGCAGTTCAACCACGGGACACCGCTTCTACGAGCAGTACTTC	CASSSTTGHRFYEQYF
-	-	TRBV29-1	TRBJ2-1	TGCAGCGTTGAACTCGAGAGTGAGCAGTTCTTC	CSVELESEQFF
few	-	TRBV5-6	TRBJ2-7	TGTGCCAGCAGCTTGACAGGGCTCGCTTACGAGCAGTACTTC	CASSLTGLAYEQYF
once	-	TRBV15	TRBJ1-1	TGTGCCACCAGCAGAGATTCATTGAACACTGAAGCTTTCTTT	CATSRDSLNTEAFF
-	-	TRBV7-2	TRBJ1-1	TGTGCCAGCAGCGGCCCCAGGACTGAGGGCACTGAAGCTTTCTTT	CASSGPRTEGTEAFF
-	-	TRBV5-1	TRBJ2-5	TGCGCCAGCAGCTTGGCCGGGTACCAAGAGACCCAGTACTTC	CASSLAGYQETQYF
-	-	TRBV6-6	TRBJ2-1	TGTGCCAGCAGTACCCAGGACAGGGAGGGCTCCAATGAGCAGTTCTTC	CASSTQDREGSNEQFF
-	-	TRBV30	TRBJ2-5	TGTGCCTGGAGTGTCGGGTGGACAGAAACCAGGGAGACCCAGTACTTC	CAWSVGWTETRETQYF
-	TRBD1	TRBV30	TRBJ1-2	TGTGCCTGGAGCGCCACAAAGGGGCAGGGGGCGCTTGGCTACACCTTC	CAWSATKGQGALGYTF
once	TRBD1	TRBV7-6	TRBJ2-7	TGTGCCAGCATTCCGGGACAGGGCTCCTACGAGCAGTACTTC	CASIPGQGSYEQYF
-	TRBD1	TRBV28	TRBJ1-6	TGTGCCAGCAGTCCCAGGACAGGGTATAATTCACCCCTCCACTTT	CASSPRTGYNSPLHF
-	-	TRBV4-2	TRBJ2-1	TGTGCCAGCAGATCCACTAGGAATGAGCAGTTCTTC	CASRSTRNEQFF
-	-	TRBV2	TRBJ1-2	TGTGCCAGCAGTCGAGGACAGTATGGCTACACCTTC	CASSRGQYGYTF
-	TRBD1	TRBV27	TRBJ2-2	TGTGCCGCTACGTCCGGGACAGGGTTGACCGGGGAGCTGTTTTTT	CAATSGTGLTGELFF
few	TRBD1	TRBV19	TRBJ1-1	TGTGCCAGTACCCGGGACAGGGGGAACACTGAAGCTTTCTTT	CASTRDRGNTEAFF
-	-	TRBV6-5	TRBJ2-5	TGTGCCAGCATCCCTAGCGACCAAGAGACCCAGTACTTC	CASIPSDQETQYF
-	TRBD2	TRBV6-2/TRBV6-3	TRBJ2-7	TGTGCCAGCAGTGGGACTAGCGGGAGGGACGAGCAGTACTTC	CASSGTSGRDEQYF
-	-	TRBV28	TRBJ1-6	TGTGCCAGCAGCCGCGGACAATTTAATTCACCCCTCCACTTT	CASSRGQFNSPLHF
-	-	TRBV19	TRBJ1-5	TGTGCCACCACGACAGTCGGGCAGCCCCAGCATTTT	CATTTVGQPQHF